This TCR beta chain comes out of a study of neurological immune-mediated disorders (dated by TCRdb to the late 2010s). In the study overall: Of the approximately 34 multiple sclerosis patients, around 30 had relapsing-remitting MS and 3 had secondary progressive MS. Using UMI-based sequencing, the study compared peripheral blood TCR-beta repertoires from patients with HTLV-I-associated myelopathy (HAM/TSP), patients with multiple sclerosis, and healthy controls. Longitudinal samples, technical triplicates and paired sorted CD4+ and CD8+ T-cell subsets, alongside PBMC samples, were included among the approximately 100 TCR-beta libraries. Of the approximately 66 subjects in the cohort, about 15 were HAM/TSP patients, around 34 were multiple sclerosis patients, and 20 were healthy controls.

Unsorted PBMC libraries were generated from 2 million PBMCs stored in RNAlater at -80 °C until RNA extraction. The multiple sclerosis patients were enrolled in a US clinical protocol that used magnetic resonance imaging to evaluate disease progression. Peripheral blood was subjected to Ficoll-Hypaque density gradient centrifugation to isolate PBMCs, which were then cryopreserved in liquid nitrogen. Broader findings and caveats from the paper: TCR clonal expansion was greatest in HAM/TSP patients and smallest in MS patients, who ranked below even healthy controls. The MS cluster was not associated with any clinical or MRI features, and the authors stated that larger cohorts are needed. Expanded clones from different subjects shared no identical CDR3 amino acid sequences, which suggests that TCR-beta repertoires were private in all groups. Repertoires from 18 of 34 MS patients were grouped by phylogenetic analysis into a cluster of related CDR3 sequences, suggesting a possible repertoire-level signature.

With respect to this clonotype: Its antigen target is currently unknown. Within one base of it there is no much larger clone, and no base qualities were kept.

cDNA synthesis used template-switch 5'RACE with a primer carrying a 10-nucleotide random unique molecular identifier tagging each TCR transcript. Every sequencing run yielded over 160 million TCR-beta sequences covering 15-18 subjects. The RNeasy kit was used to extract total RNA. The KAPA Real-time Library Amplification kit was used to amplify TCR-beta VDJ regions with primers for the TCR constant region and the 5'RACE anchor. A first PCR added sample indexes and Illumina adaptors, after which a second PCR increased the library yield. After purification with Ampure beads, the TCR product of roughly 650 bp was size-selected on a 2% E-gel SizeSelection system. Before pooling, library quality was checked on a Bioanalyzer, concentration was measured with Qubit, and libraries were quantified with the Kapa Library Quantification kit. Libraries were sequenced paired-end 2 x 150 bp on an Illumina HiSeq 2500. To increase sequence diversity, roughly 24-32% phiX was spiked into each library pool. The paper's data handling went like this. The UMI-based MiGEC pipeline processed quality-filtered reads and removed over 80% of raw TCR sequences during error correction. VDJ genes were aligned to IMGT germline references, and clonotypes were defined by unique CDR3 amino acid sequence plus V-J genes. VDJtools evaluated clonal expansion, Shannon diversity and CDR3 relatedness (CalcPairwiseDistances, ClusterSamples); CLCbio workbench built phylogenetic trees. Expanded clones were defined as having at least 8 unique UMIs, based on coefficient-of-variation modelling across technical triplicates. The public reads were reanalyzed by TCRdb: fastp trimming at Q25, MiXCR alignment, in-frame beta chains only. Entries that share a CDR3 protein sequence are merged under the most common genes and DNA. TCRdb, not the original authors, processed these V and J calls. The sample includes fewer than 80,000 distinct CDR3 sequences, with around 5.2% observed a single time. The leading ten clones occupy approximately 3.2% of the sample.

The cysteine opens and the phenylalanine closes a CDR3 of 12 amino acids. The read is trimmed to its CDR3 DNA, 36 bases read in frame from base 1. Via the germline V gene (reference sequence), CDR1 is DFQATT and CDR2 SNEGSKA. V gives up 6 bases and J gives up 7 bases, and the segment between their germline ends measures 14 bases. Sample: PBMCs. This sequence was found in a woman in her forties or fifties with multiple sclerosis. Recombination connected TRBV20-1 to TRBJ2-3; the D gene is perhaps TRBD2, on 6 matching bases. The nucleotide sequence reads TGCAGTGCAAGACTAGTGACAAATACGCAGTATTTT. It is translated as CSARLVTNTQYF.